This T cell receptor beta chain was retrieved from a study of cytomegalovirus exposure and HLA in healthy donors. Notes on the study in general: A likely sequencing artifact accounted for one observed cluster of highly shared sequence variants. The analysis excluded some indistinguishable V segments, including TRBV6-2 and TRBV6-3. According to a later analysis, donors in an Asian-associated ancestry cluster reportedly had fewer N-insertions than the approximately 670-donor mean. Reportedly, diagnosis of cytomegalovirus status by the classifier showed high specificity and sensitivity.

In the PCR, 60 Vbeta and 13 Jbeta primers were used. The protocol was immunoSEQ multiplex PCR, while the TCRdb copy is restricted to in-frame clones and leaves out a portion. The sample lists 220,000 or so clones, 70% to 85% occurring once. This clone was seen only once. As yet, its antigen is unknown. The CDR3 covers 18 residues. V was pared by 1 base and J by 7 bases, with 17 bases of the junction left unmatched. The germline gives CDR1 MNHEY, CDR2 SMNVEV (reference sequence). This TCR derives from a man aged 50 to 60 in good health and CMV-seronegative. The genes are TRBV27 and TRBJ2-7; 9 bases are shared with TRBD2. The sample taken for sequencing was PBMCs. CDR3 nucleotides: TGTGCCAGCAGTTTATACGGGTTGGGGGCTAGCGGGGCCCAAGAGCAGTACTTC. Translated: CASSLYGLGASGAQEQYF.